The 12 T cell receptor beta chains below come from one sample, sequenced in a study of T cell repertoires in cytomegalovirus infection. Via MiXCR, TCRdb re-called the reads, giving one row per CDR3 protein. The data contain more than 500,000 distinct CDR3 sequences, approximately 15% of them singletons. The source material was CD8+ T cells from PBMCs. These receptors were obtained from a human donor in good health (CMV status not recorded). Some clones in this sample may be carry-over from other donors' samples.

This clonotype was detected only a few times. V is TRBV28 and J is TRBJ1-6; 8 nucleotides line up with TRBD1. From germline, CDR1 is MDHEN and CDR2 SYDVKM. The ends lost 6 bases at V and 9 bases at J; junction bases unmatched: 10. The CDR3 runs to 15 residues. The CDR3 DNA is TGTGCCAGCAGCCCAGGGGGCCTCGTAGGTTCACCCCTCCACTTT. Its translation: CASSPGGLVGSPLHF.

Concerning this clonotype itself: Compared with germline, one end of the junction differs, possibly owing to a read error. This CDR3 is CASSLLGNSGANVPTF. As DNA, the CDR3 is TGTGCCAGCAGCCTTCTTGGGAACTCTGGGGCCAACGTCCCGACTTTC. The V and J genes are TRBV12-3 or TRBV12-4 and TRBJ2-6, with a possible D match to TRBD1 (5 bases). There are 16 residues in the CDR3.

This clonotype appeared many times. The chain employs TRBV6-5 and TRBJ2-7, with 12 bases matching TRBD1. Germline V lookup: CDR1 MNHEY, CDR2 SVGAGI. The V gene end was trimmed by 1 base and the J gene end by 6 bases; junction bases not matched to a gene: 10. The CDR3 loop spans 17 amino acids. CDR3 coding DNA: TGTGCCAGCAGTTACTTCGGGACAGGGGGCGAGGATGGCGAGCAGTACTTC. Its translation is CASSYFGTGGEDGEQYF.

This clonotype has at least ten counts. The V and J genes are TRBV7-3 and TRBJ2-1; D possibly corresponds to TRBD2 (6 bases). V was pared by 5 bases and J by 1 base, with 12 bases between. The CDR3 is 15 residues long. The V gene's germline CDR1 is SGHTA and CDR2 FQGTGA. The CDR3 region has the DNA TGTGCCAGCAGCCCCGCCGGGGGTTCCTACAATGAGCAGTTCTTC. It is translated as CASSPAGGSYNEQFF.

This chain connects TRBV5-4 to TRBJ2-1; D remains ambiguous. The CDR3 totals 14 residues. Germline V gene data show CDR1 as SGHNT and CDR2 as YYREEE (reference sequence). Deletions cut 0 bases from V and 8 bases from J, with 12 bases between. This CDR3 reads CASSLDVAVDEQFF. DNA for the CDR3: TGTGCCAGCAGCTTGGACGTAGCAGTAGATGAGCAGTTCTTC.

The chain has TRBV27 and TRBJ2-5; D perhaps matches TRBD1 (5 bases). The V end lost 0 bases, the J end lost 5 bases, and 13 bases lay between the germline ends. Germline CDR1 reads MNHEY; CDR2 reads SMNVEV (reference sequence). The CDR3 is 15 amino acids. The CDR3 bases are TGTGCCAGCAGTTTATCGAACGGTCAGGGCGAGACCCAGTACTTC. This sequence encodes CASSLSNGQGETQYF.

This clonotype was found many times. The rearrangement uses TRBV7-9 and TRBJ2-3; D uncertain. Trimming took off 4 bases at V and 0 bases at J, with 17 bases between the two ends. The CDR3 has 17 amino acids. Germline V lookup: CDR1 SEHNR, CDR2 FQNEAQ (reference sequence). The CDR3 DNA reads TGTGCCAGCAGCTCCGGTGTGGGTCCGAGGAGCACAGATACGCAGTATTTT. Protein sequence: CASSSGVGPRSTDTQYF.

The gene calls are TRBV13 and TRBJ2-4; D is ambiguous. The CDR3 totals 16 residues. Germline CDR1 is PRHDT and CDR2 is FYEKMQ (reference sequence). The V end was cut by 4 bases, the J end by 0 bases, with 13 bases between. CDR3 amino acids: CASSSTATLAKNIQYF. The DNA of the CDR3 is TGTGCCAGCAGCTCGACTGCCACCCTAGCCAAAAACATTCAGTACTTC.

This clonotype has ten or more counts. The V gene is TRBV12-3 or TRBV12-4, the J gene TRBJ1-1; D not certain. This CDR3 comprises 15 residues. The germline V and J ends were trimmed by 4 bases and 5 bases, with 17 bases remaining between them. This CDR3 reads CASSSSLPSSTEAFF. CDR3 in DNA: TGTGCCAGCAGTTCCTCTTTGCCCTCTAGTACTGAAGCTTTCTTT.

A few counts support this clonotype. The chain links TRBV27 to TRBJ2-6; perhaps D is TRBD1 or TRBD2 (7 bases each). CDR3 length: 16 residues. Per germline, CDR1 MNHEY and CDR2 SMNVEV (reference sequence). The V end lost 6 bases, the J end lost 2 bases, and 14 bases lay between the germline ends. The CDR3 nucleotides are TGTGCCAGCAGCCCGCAGGGGGGGGCTGGGGCCAACGTCCTGACTTTC. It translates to CASSPQGGAGANVLTF.

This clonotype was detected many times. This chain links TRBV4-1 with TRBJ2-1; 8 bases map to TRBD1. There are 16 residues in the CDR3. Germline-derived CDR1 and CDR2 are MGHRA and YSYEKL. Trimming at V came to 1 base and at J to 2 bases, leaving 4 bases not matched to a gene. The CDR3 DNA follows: TGCGCCAGCAGCCAAGGAAGACAGGGGACCTACAATGAGCAGTTCTTC. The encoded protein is CASSQGRQGTYNEQFF.

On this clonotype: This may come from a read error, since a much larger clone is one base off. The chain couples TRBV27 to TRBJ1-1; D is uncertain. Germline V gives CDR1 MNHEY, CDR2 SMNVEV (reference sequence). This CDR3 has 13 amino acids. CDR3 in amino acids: CVSSVGQNTEAFF. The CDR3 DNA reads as TGTGTCAGCAGTGTTGGGCAGAACACTGAAGCTTTCTTT.